The 9 T cell receptor beta chains presented below share a single source sample, sequenced in a study of blood T cell repertoires in COVID-19. TCRdb keeps only in-frame clones here, not all; method: immunoSEQ multiplex PCR. The profile shows a few hundred thousand clones, around 87% of them singletons. Sequencing input: peripheral blood. The receptors come from a woman in her forties or fifties who had recovered from COVID-19.

V is TRBV4-2 and J is TRBJ2-5; no definite D call. Germline V gene data show CDR1 as LGHNA and CDR2 as YNFKEQ. V was clipped by 1 base and J by 4 bases, with 10 bases between them. The CDR3 length is 14 residues. The CDR3 protein is CASSQGAGRETQYF. In nucleotides, the CDR3 is TGTGCCAGCAGCCAAGGGGCAGGTAGAGAGACCCAGTACTTC.

Of note for this clone: In the same sample, other DNA sequences code for this CDR3. In DNA form, the CDR3 reads TGCGCCAGCAGCACAACAGGCTACGAGCAGTACTTC. This encodes CASSTTGYEQYF. V usage is TRBV5-1 and J usage is TRBJ2-7; D is perhaps TRBD1 (5 bases). CDR1 SGHRS and CDR2 YFSETQ come from the germline V gene. This CDR3 contains 12 residues. The V end was cut by 4 bases, the J end by 3 bases, with 8 bases between.

The chain is built from TRBV30 and TRBJ2-1, with 8 bases identical to TRBD1. The CDR3 contains 16 residues. The germline V gene encodes CDR1 GTSNPN and CDR2 SVGIG (reference sequence). V was clipped by 0 bases and J by 7 bases; unmatched bases: 11. The CDR3 sequence: CAWSVLGTTGVNEQFF. The CDR3 bases are TGTGCCTGGAGTGTATTGGGTACGACAGGGGTTAATGAGCAGTTCTTC.

The chain carries TRBV19 and TRBJ2-5; 8 nucleotides line up with TRBD2. Germline V gene data show CDR1 as LNHDA and CDR2 as SQIVND (reference sequence). The ends lost 8 bases at V and 5 bases at J; junction bases unmatched: 16. The CDR3 spans 16 residues. As DNA, the CDR3 is TGTGCCAGTTGGGGTCCGGCGGGAGGAGTGGAGGAGACCCAGTACTTC. Its translation is CASWGPAGGVEETQYF.

J is TRBJ1-2 and V is TRBV19, with D maybe TRBD1 (5 bases). The CDR3 totals 18 residues. CDR1 and CDR2 (germline): LNHDA, SQIVND (reference sequence). V gave up 3 bases and J gave up 1 base, with 21 bases separating them. CDR3 DNA: TGTGCCAGTAGTATCCGGGGACTACGATTGGGGTTTAACTATGGCTACACCTTC. Protein product: CASSIRGLRLGFNYGYTF.

The CDR3 DNA reads TGTGCCATCAGTCCCGGGAATAGACAAGAGACCCAGTACTTC. As protein: CAISPGNRQETQYF. This rearrangement joins TRBV10-3 to TRBJ2-5, with D possibly being TRBD2 (5 bases). Trimming shortened V by 5 bases and J by 2 bases, and 12 bases separated the two germline ends. CDR3 length equals 14 residues. Germline lookup yields CDR1 ENHRY and CDR2 SYGVKD.

Points on this clone: The sample contains more than one DNA sequence encoding this CDR3. V and J are TRBV5-4 and TRBJ1-2; D is unclear. CDR3 length: 14 residues. V was cut by 0 bases and J by 2 bases, with 8 bases left in between. Germline V lookup: CDR1 SGHNT, CDR2 YYREEE (reference sequence). The CDR3 DNA reads as TGTGCCAGCAGCTTGGTGGCCGGGAACTATGGCTACACCTTC. This codes for CASSLVAGNYGYTF.

Here the CDR3 DNA reads TGTGCCAGCAGAAAATCCCAGGGGTTGAACACTGAAGCTTTCTTT. Translation: CASRKSQGLNTEAFF. The chain couples TRBV27 to TRBJ1-1, with D perhaps TRBD1 (6 bases). CDR3 size: 15 residues. Germline values: CDR1 MNHEY, CDR2 SMNVEV (reference sequence). Trimming removed 6 bases at V and 0 bases at J, with 14 bases between.

This clone was observed at least ten times. This sequence joins TRBV2 and TRBJ2-5; D unclear. The V and J ends lost 4 bases and 1 base respectively, with 4 bases between them. The CDR3 extends over 12 amino acids. Germline CDR1 reads SNHLY; CDR2 reads FYNNEI. CDR3 region: CASSAPQETQYF. DNA of the CDR3: TGTGCCAGCAGTGCTCCCCAAGAGACCCAGTACTTC.